This T cell receptor (beta chain) was obtained from a study of T cell responses to AZD1222 COVID-19 vaccine. Study-wide background: The study pooled second doses at about 4 or about 12 weeks. General study results and limits: Reportedly, nearly half the spike-specific TCRs target unmutated variant regions.

The CDR3 runs 13 residues. About this clone: Antigen: not known.

Measured with immunoSEQ multiplex PCR; TCRdb has only the in-frame clones, and not every one. There are under 95,000 clones in the sample; around 85% occur only once, and more than 6% lies in the top ten. This sequence originates from an adult in good health. V gene TRBV12-2 combines with J gene TRBJ1-4. TRBV12-2 is a listed pseudogene. The source was peripheral blood, collected on day 0 of AZD1222 vaccination. CDR3 sequence reads: CASHLELVEKLFF. CDR3 bases: TGTGCAAGTCACCTGGAACTTGTGGAAAAACTGTTTTTT.